This T cell receptor beta chain stems from a study of cytomegalovirus exposure and HLA in healthy donors. Germline CDR1 and CDR2: MDHEN and SYDVKM. Trimming took off 5 bases at V and 4 bases at J, with 9 bases between the two ends. This CDR3 has 13 residues. The PCR employed 60 Vbeta primers together with 13 Jbeta primers. Profiling relied on immunoSEQ multiplex PCR, and the TCRdb table lists in-frame clones only, not all of them. The repertoire has roughly 99,000 clones, over 75% of them found once; the top ten carry 4% to 5%. This clone was seen once. The rearrangement links TRBV28 to TRBJ2-4; D unresolved. The clonotype comes from a male donor in good health and CMV-seronegative. Sequenced input: PBMCs. For the CDR3, the DNA is TGTGCCAGCAGTCCCTATGAAAAAAACATTCAGTACTTC. Its translation: CASSPYEKNIQYF.